Below are 18 T cell receptor beta chains sequenced from a single sample in a study of T cell responses to AZD1222 COVID-19 vaccine. Measured with immunoSEQ multiplex PCR; TCRdb has only the in-frame clones, and not every one. This sample carries nearly 200,000 clones, over 85% of them seen once, and the ten largest clones take around 1%. The sample here was peripheral blood, taken 28 days after the second AZD1222 dose. These receptors were taken from an adult who received the AZD1222 COVID-19 vaccine.

The rearrangement uses TRBV6-5 and TRBJ1-1; maybe TRBD1 (5 bases). This CDR3 is built from 12 residues. Germline V lookup: CDR1 MNHEY, CDR2 SVGAGI. V shed 6 bases and J shed 2 bases, with 7 bases lying between them. The CDR3 sequence: CASRQANTEAFF. CDR3 in DNA: TGTGCCAGCAGACAGGCTAACACTGAAGCTTTCTTT.

The gene calls are TRBV29-1 and TRBJ1-4; D call uncertain. In germline, CDR1 is SQVTM, CDR2 ANQGSEA. CDR3 length: 12 residues. Trimming stripped 6 bases from V and 0 bases from J, with 5 bases between. The CDR3 DNA sequence: TGCAGCGTCGGGACAACTAATGAAAAACTGTTTTTT. Protein product: CSVGTTNEKLFF.

The V gene is TRBV28, the J gene TRBJ1-2; D unresolved. This CDR3 is 14 amino acids long. CDR1 MDHEN and CDR2 SYDVKM come from the germline V gene. Trimming pared 8 bases from V and 8 bases from J, leaving 21 bases between. The CDR3 region is CASYGGSEVGGYTF. The DNA of the CDR3 is TGTGCCAGCTACGGCGGCTCGGAGGTTGGCGGCTACACCTTC.

The chain uses TRBV7-2 and TRBJ2-3; TRBD2 matches at 9 bases. V trimming: 7 bases; J trimming: 8 bases; junction bases outside the gene matches: 13. This CDR3 has 15 amino acids. Per germline, CDR1 SGHTA and CDR2 FQGNSA. CDR3 bases: TGTGCCAGCATCCCGACTAGCGGCGGGGGGTTTACGCAGTATTTT. Translating gives CASIPTSGGGFTQYF.

The chain couples TRBV2 to TRBJ1-2; D is undetermined. The CDR3 runs to 15 residues. Germline CDR1 SNHLY, CDR2 FYNNEI. Trimming shortened V by 8 bases and J by 7 bases, and 23 bases separated the two germline ends. The CDR3 DNA is TGTGCCAGCCCTGAGGGAGCCCGGGGAGGACGTGGCTACACCTTC. This codes for CASPEGARGGRGYTF. The whole variable domain, remainder taken from reference TRBV2 and TRBJ1-2, is EPEVTQTPSHQVTQMGQEVILRCVPISNHLYFYWYRQILGQKVEFLVSFYNNEISEKSEIFDDQFSVERPDGSNFTLKIRSTKLEDSAMYFCASPEGARGGRGYTFGSGTRLTVV.

This chain links TRBV7-8 with TRBJ1-2, with D perhaps matching TRBD1 (6 bases). Looked up from germline, CDR1 is SGHVS and CDR2 is FQNEAQ. V lost 2 bases to trimming and J lost 8 bases, with 21 bases between them. The CDR3 contains 16 residues. The CDR3 spells CASSLIADSRRGGYTF. The CDR3 nucleotides are TGTGCCAGCAGCTTAATAGCGGACAGCAGAAGGGGAGGCTACACCTTC.

The chain combines TRBV12-2 with TRBJ2-1; TRBD2, the table's D call, was not compared with the DNA. TRBV12-2 is given as a pseudogene. This CDR3 comprises 17 residues. The CDR3 DNA is TGTGCAAGTCGCTTAGCGGAAGCCTTGACGGAGATCAATGAGCAGTTCTTC. Amino acid sequence: CASRLAEALTEINEQFF.

This sequence joins TRBV18 and TRBJ1-5; D gene uncertain. Trimming took 0 bases from V and 0 from J, leaving 9 bases between them. From germline, CDR1 is KGHSH and CDR2 LQKENI. The CDR3 runs 16 residues. The CDR3 nucleotides are TGTGCCAGCTCACCACCCCAACAGCCTAGCAATCAGCCCCAGCATTTT. This sequence encodes CASSPPQQPSNQPQHF.

J is TRBJ1-5 and V is TRBV18; possibly TRBD1 for D (6 bases). CDR1 KGHSH and CDR2 LQKENI come from the germline V gene. The CDR3 runs 15 residues. V was clipped by 4 bases and J by 4 bases, with 14 bases between them. The CDR3 DNA is TGTGCCAGCTCACGCTCGATTCAGGGGAATCAGCCCCAGCATTTT. It codes for CASSRSIQGNQPQHF.

On this clone: Other nucleotide sequences from this sample produce the same CDR3. This chain uses TRBV29-1 with TRBJ1-2; tentative D call: TRBD1 (5 bases). CDR1 and CDR2 (germline): SQVTM, ANQGSEA. The CDR3 spans 11 residues. Deletions cut 6 bases from V and 1 base from J, with 6 bases between. The CDR3 region has the DNA TGCAGCGTGACAGTTAACTATGGCTACACCTTC. This gives the protein CSVTVNYGYTF. The complete variable domain, with remaining parts taken from reference TRBV29-1 and TRBJ1-2, reads SAVISQKPSRDICQRGTSLTIQCQVDSQVTMMFWYRQQPGQSLTLIATANQGSEATYESGFVIDKFPISRPNLTFSTLTVSNMSPEDSSIYLCSVTVNYGYTFGSGTRLTVV.

The V gene is TRBV4-1, the J gene TRBJ1-2; no definite D call. The CDR3 totals 15 residues. Trimming left V 1 base short and J 4 bases short, with 13 bases between. Looked up from germline, CDR1 is MGHRA and CDR2 is YSYEKL. The CDR3 bases are TGCGCCAGCAGCCAAGCTCCTAGTGAGGGCTATGGCTACACCTTC. Translated: CASSQAPSEGYGYTF.

The chain employs TRBV28 and TRBJ1-2, with D possibly matching TRBD1 (5 bases). Germline lookup yields CDR1 MDHEN and CDR2 SYDVKM. This CDR3 is built from 15 residues. V was clipped by 5 bases and J by 6 bases, with 19 bases between them. The CDR3 DNA reads TGTGCCAGCAGTCGTAATGCGGGACCGAGGGATGGCTACACCTTC. It codes for CASSRNAGPRDGYTF.

V usage is TRBV6-2 or TRBV6-3 and J usage is TRBJ1-5; D not certain. Germline V lookup: CDR1 MNHEY, CDR2 SVGEGT. The CDR3 runs to 13 residues. The V end lost 3 bases, the J end lost 3 bases, and 6 bases lay between the germline ends. CDR3 protein: CASSYMDNQPQHF. CDR3 coding DNA: TGTGCCAGCAGTTATATGGACAATCAGCCCCAGCATTTT.

The chain recombines TRBV19 with TRBJ1-6; tentative D call: TRBD1 (6 bases). V dropped 5 bases and J dropped 10 bases, with 21 bases sitting between them. The germline V gene encodes CDR1 LNHDA and CDR2 SQIVND (reference sequence). This CDR3 comprises 16 residues. DNA for the CDR3: TGTGCCAGTAGTCGAGGAAGAGGCAGGGGAGGGTCACCCCTCCACTTT. It translates to CASSRGRGRGGSPLHF.

The genes are TRBV2 and TRBJ1-6; TRBD1 is a possible D gene (5 bases). CDR1 and CDR2 (germline): SNHLY, FYNNEI. The V end was cut by 4 bases, the J end by 7 bases, with 14 bases between. The CDR3 runs 15 residues. CDR3 DNA: TGTGCCAGCAGTGCAACGGCAGGGATGAATTCACCCCTCCACTTT. It encodes CASSATAGMNSPLHF.

The chain joins TRBV18 to TRBJ2-1, with D perhaps being TRBD1 or TRBD2 (6 bases each). Germline V gene data show CDR1 as KGHSH and CDR2 as LQKENI. The CDR3 consists of 11 residues. V shed 5 bases and J shed 10 bases, with 9 bases lying between them. The CDR3 DNA reads as TGTGCCAGCTCATTAGGGGGGGAGCAGTTCTTC. Amino acid sequence: CASSLGGEQFF.

The CDR3 spells CASRGGFLQPQHF. The CDR3 region has the DNA TGTGCCAGCAGGGGCGGGTTTTTACAGCCCCAGCATTTT. The V gene is TRBV2, the J gene TRBJ1-5; D gene unclear. The CDR3 covers 13 residues. Germline loops: CDR1 SNHLY, CDR2 FYNNEI. Trimming pared 6 bases from V and 7 bases from J, leaving 13 bases between.

The V gene is TRBV5-1, the J gene TRBJ1-5; TRBD1 agrees at 8 bases. This CDR3 has 15 residues. Germline-derived CDR1 and CDR2 are SGHRS and YFSETQ. V lost 0 bases, J lost 3 bases, and 2 bases stayed unmatched. This CDR3 reads CASSLGDRPNQPQHF. The DNA of the CDR3 is TGCGCCAGCAGCTTGGGGGACAGGCCCAATCAGCCCCAGCATTTT.